This paragraph reports one T cell receptor beta chain. Its target is unknown. V gave up 6 bases and J gave up 6 bases; unmatched junction bases: 9. Germline CDR1 and CDR2: MNHEY and SVGAGI. This CDR3 contains 14 residues. This specimen belongs to a study of T cell responses to AZD1222 COVID-19 vaccine. Findings and limits, study-wide: Just a handful of AZD1222 recipients tested seropositive at baseline.

The method was immunoSEQ multiplex PCR; TCRdb's version includes in-frame clones alone and lacks a portion of them. The repertoire has over 150,000 clones, 80% to 95% of them found once; the top ten carry 8.5% to 12%. The origin of this receptor is an adult in good health. The rearrangement joins TRBV6-5 to TRBJ1-2; 8 nucleotides line up with TRBD1. This specimen consisted of peripheral blood, obtained on day 0 of AZD1222 vaccination. This chain's CDR3 is CASRFLTGEDGYTF. In DNA, the CDR3 is TGTGCCAGCAGATTCCTGACAGGGGAGGATGGCTACACCTTC.